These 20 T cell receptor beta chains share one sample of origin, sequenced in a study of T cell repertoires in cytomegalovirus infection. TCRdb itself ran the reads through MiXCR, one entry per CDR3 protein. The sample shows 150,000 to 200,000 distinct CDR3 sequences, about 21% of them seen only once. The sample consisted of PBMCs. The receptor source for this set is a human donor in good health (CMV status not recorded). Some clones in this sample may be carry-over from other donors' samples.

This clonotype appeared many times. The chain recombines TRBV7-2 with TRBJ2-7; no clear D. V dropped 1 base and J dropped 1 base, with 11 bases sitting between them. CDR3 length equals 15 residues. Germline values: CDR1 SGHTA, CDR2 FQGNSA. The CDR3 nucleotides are TGTGCCAGCAGCTTAGTATTGGGTGGGTCCTACGAGCAGTACTTC. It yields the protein CASSLVLGGSYEQYF.

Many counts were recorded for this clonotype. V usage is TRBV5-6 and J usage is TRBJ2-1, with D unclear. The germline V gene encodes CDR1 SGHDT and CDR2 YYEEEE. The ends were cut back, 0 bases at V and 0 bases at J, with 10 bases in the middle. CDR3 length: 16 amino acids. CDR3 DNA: TGTGCCAGCAGCTTGGAGCGCGGTAGCTCCTACAATGAGCAGTTCTTC. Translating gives CASSLERGSSYNEQFF.

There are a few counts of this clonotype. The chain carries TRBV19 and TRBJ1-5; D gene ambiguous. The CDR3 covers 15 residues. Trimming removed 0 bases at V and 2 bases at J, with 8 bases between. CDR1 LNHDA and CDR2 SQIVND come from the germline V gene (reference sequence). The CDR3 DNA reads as TGTGCCAGTAGTATAGATAGGGCAGGCAATCAGCCCCAGCATTTT. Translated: CASSIDRAGNQPQHF.

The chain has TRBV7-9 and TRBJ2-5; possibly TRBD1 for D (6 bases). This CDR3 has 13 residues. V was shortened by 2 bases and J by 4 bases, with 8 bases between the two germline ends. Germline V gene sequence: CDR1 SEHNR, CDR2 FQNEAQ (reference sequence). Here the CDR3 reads CASSLSQGETQYF. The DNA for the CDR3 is TGTGCCAGCAGCTTATCACAGGGAGAGACCCAGTACTTC. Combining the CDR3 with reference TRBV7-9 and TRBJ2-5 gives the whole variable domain DTGVSQNPRHKITKRGQNVTFRCDPISEHNRLYWYRQTLGQGPEFLTYFQNEAQLEKSRLLSDRFSAERPKGSFSTLEIQRTEQGDSAMYLCASSLSQGETQYFGPGTRLLVL.

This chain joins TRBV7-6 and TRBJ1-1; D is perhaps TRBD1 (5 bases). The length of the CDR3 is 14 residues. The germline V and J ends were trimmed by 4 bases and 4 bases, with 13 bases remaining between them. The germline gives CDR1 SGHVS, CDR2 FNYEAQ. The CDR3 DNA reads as TGTGCCAGCAGCTCCGGGGGGGGGAGCACTGAAGCTTTCTTT. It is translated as CASSSGGGSTEAFF.

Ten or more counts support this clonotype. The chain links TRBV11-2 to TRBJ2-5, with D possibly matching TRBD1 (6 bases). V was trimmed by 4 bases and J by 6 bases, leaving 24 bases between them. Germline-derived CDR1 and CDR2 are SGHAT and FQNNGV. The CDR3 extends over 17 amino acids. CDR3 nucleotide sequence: TGTGCCAGCAGCTCGCACAGGGTCTCACTAAATAGGAAGACCCAGTACTTC. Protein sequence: CASSSHRVSLNRKTQYF.

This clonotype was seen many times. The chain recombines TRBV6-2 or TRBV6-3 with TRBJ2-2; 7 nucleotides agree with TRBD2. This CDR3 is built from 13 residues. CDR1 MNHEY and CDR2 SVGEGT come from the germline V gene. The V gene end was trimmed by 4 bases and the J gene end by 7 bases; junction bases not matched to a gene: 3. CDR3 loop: CASSWEGNGELFF. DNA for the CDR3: TGTGCCAGCAGTTGGGAGGGGAACGGGGAGCTGTTTTTT.

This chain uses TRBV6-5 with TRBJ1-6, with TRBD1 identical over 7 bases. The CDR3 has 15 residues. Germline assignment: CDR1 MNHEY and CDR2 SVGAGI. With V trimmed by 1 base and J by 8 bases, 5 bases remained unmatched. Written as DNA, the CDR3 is TGTGCCAGCAGTTACTACAGGGGAGGGTATTCACCCCTCCACTTT. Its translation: CASSYYRGGYSPLHF.

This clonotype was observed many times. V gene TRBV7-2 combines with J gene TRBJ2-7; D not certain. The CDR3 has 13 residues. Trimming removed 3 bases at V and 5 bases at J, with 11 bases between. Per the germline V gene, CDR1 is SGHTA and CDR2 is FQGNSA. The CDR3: CASSLSRVDEQYF. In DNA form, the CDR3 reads TGTGCCAGCAGCTTGAGTCGGGTTGACGAGCAGTACTTC. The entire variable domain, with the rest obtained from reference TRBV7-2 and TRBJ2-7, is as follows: GAGVSQSPSNKVTEKGKDVELRCDPISGHTALYWYRQSLGQGLEFLIYFQGNSAPDKSGLPSDRFSAERTGGSVSTLTIQRTQQEDSAVYLCASSLSRVDEQYFGPGTRLTVT.

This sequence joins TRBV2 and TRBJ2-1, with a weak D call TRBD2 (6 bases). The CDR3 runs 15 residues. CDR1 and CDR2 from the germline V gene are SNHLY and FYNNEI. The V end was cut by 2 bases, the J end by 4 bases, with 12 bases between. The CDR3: CASSELSGAYNEQFF. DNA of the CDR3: TGTGCCAGCAGTGAACTTAGCGGAGCTTACAATGAGCAGTTCTTC.

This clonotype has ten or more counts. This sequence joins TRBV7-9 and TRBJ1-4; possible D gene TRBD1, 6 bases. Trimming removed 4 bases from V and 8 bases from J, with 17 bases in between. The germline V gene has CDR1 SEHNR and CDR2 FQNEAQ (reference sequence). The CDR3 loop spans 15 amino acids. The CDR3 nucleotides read TGTGCCAGCAGCTCTTACAGGGAGGTTGGGGAAAAACTGTTTTTT. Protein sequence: CASSSYREVGEKLFF.

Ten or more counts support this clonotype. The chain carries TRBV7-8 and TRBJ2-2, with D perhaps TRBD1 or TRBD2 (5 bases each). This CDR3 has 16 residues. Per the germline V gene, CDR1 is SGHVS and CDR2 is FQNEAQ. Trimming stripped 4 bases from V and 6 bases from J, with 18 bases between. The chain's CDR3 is CASSYRGPETAGELFF. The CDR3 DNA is TGTGCCAGCAGCTACCGGGGACCGGAGACGGCCGGGGAGCTGTTTTTT.

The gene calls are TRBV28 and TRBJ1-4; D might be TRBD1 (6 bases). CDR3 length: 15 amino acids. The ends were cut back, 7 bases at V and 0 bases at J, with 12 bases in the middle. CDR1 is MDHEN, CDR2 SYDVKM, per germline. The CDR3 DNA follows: TGTGCCAGCAATGGGGGCCTTGCAACTAATGAAAAACTGTTTTTT. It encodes CASNGGLATNEKLFF. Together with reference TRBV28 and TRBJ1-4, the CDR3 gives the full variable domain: DVKVTQSSRYLVKRTGEKVFLECVQDMDHENMFWYRQDPGLGLRLIYFSYDVKMKEKGDIPEGYSVSREKKERFSLILESASTNQTSMYLCASNGGLATNEKLFFGSGTQLSVL.

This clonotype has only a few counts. CDR3 nucleotides: TGTGCCAGCAGCCCGACCGGGACAGGGGTCGGCGGAAACACCATATATTTT. Translating it yields CASSPTGTGVGGNTIYF. V gene TRBV7-2 combines with J gene TRBJ1-3; 10 bases are a match to TRBD1. V was clipped by 5 bases and J by 4 bases; unmatched bases: 11. This CDR3 is built from 17 residues. Germline loops: CDR1 SGHTA, CDR2 FQGNSA. The variable domain in full, with the rest retrieved from reference TRBV7-2 and TRBJ1-3, is GAGVSQSPSNKVTEKGKDVELRCDPISGHTALYWYRQSLGQGLEFLIYFQGNSAPDKSGLPSDRFSAERTGGSVSTLTIQRTQQEDSAVYLCASSPTGTGVGGNTIYFGEGSWLTVV.

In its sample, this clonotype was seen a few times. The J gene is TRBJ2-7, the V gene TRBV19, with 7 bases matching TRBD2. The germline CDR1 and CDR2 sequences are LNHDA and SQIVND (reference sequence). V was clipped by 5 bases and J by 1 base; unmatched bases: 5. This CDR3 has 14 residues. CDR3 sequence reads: CASSSTSSSYEQYF. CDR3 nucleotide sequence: TGTGCCAGTAGTTCGACTAGCTCTTCCTACGAGCAGTACTTC.

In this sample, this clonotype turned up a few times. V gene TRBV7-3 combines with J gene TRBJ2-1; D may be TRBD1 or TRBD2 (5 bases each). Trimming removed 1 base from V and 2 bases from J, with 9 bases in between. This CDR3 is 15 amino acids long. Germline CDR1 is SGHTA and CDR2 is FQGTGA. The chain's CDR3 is CASSLRGAAYNEQFF. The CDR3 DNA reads TGTGCCAGCAGCTTAAGAGGGGCTGCCTACAATGAGCAGTTCTTC.

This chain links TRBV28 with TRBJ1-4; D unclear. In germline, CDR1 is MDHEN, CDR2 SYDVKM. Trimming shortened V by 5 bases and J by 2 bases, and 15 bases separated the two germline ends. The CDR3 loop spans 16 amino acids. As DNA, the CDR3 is TGTGCCAGCAGTACCCCCCTGGGCCTTACTAATGAAAAACTGTTTTTT. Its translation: CASSTPLGLTNEKLFF.

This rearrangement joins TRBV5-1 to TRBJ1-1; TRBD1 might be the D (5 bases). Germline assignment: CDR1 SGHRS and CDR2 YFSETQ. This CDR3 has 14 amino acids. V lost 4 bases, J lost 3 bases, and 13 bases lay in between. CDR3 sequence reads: CASSGRVGDTEAFF. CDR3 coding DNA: TGCGCCAGCAGCGGCAGGGTCGGGGACACTGAAGCTTTCTTT.

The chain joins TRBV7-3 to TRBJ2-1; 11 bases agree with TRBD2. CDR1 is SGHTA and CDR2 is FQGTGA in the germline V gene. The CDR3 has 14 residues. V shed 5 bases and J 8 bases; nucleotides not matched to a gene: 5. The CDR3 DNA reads TGTGCCAGCAGCCCTAGCGGGAGGAACGATGAGCAGTTCTTC. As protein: CASSPSGRNDEQFF.

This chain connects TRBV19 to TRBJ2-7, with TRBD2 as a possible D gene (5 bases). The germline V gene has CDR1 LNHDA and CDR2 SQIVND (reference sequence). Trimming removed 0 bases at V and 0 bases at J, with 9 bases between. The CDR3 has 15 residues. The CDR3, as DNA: TGTGCCAGTAGTATAGAGTGGGAGAGCTCCTACGAGCAGTACTTC. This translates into CASSIEWESSYEQYF.